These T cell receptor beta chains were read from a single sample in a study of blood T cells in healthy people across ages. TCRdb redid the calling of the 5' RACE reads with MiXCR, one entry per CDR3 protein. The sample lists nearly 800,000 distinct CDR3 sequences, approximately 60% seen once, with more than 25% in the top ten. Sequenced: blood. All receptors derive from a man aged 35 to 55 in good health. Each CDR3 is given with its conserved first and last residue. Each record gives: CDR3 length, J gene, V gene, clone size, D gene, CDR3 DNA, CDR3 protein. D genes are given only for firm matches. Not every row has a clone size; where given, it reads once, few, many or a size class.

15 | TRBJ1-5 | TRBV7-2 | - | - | TGTGCCAGCAGCCCGGTTCAGGGCAAAAATCAGCCCCAGCATTTT | CASSPVQGKNQPQHF
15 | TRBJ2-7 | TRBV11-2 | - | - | TGTGCCAGCAGCTTAGCCGTGACAGCCTCCTACGAGCAGTACTTC | CASSLAVTASYEQYF
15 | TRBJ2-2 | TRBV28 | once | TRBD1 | TGTGCCAGCAGAGAGGACAGGGTTGGTACCGGGGAGCTGTTTTTT | CASREDRVGTGELFF
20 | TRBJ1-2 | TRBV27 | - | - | TGTGCCAGCAGTTTGAACGGTGCTCCTAAACTGCTGTTACCTTTCTATGGCTACACCTTC | CASSLNGAPKLLLPFYGYTF
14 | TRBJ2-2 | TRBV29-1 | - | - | TGCAGCGTTCTCGGACCCTCGAACACCGGGGAGCTGTTTTTT | CSVLGPSNTGELFF
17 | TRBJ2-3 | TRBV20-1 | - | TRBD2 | TGCAGTGCTAGAAAACCCTGGAGCGGGAGGGATGAAGATACGCAGTATTTT | CSARKPWSGRDEDTQYF
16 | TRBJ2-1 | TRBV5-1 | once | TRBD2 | TGCGCCAGCAGCCCGAGTACTAGCGGGGGGGCTAGTGAGCAGTTCTTC | CASSPSTSGGASEQFF
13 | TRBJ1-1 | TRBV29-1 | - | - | TGCAGCGTTGTGGTCAGCCGGATAACTGAAGCTTTCTTT | CSVVVSRITEAFF
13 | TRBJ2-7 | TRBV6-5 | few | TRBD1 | TGTGCCAGCAGCGCGACAGGGGACTACGAGCAGTACTTC | CASSATGDYEQYF
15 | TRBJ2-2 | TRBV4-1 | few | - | TGCGCCAGCAGCGTTGGCAGGACGAACACCGGGGAGCTGTTTTTT | CASSVGRTNTGELFF
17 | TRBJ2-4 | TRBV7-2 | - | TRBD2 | TGTGCCAGCAGCTGGGGGACTAGCGGGGGGGCTGACAACATTCAGTACTTC | CASSWGTSGGADNIQYF
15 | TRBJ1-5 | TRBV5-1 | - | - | TGCGCCAGCAGCTTGGGAGGCCTATTCAATCAGCCCCAGCATTTT | CASSLGGLFNQPQHF
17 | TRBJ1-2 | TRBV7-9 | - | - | TGTGCCAGCAGCTTAGCGGCAGGAGGTAGTCGAGACTATGGCTACACCTTC | CASSLAAGGSRDYGYTF
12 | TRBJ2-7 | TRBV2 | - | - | TGTGCCAGCAGGGGGGCTAGCATCGAGCAGTACTTC | CASRGASIEQYF
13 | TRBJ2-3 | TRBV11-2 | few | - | TGTGCCAGCAGCTTAGCCCCTGAGGCTCCGCAGTATTTT | CASSLAPEAPQYF
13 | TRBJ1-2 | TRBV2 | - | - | TGTGCCAGCTCCGAGGGGCAGAGCCGAGGCTACACCTTC | CASSEGQSRGYTF
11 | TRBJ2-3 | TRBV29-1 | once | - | TGCAGCGTTGGAGGGAGGGATACGCAGTATTTT | CSVGGRDTQYF
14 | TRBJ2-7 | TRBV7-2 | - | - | TGTGCCAGCAGCTTAGAGGGACAACGCTACGAGCAGTACTTC | CASSLEGQRYEQYF
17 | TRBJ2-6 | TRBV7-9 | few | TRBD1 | TGTGCCAGCAGCACCTCAGGGGGCGCTTATGGGGCCAACGTCCTGACTTTC | CASSTSGGAYGANVLTF
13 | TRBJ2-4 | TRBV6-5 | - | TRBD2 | TGTGCCAGCAGCCGGACTAGCGAGGACATTCAGTACTTC | CASSRTSEDIQYF
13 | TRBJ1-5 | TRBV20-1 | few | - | TGCAGTGCTAGCGATGGGGGGCCTCGGCCCCAGCATTTT | CSASDGGPRPQHF
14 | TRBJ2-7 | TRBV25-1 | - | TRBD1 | TGTGCCAGCAGTATGACAGGGCCCTCCTACGAGCAGTACTTC | CASSMTGPSYEQYF
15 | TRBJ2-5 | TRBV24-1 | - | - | TGTGCCACCAGTGCGGCAACCGGGGGCAGAGAGACCCAGTACTTC | CATSAATGGRETQYF
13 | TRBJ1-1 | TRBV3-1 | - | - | TGTGCCAGCAGAAACCAAGTGCTTCTTGAAGCTTTCTTT | CASRNQVLLEAFF
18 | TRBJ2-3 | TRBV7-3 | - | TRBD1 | TGTGCCAGCAGCATACACCTTAGGGGACAGGGGGTGTCAGATACGCAGTATTTT | CASSIHLRGQGVSDTQYF
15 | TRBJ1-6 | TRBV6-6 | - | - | TGTGCCAGCAGTTACAGGGCTGGTTATAATTCACCCCTCCACTTT | CASSYRAGYNSPLHF
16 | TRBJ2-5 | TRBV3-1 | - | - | TGTGCCAGCAGCCAACCTATAGACACGTGCCAAGAGACCCAGTACTTC | CASSQPIDTCQETQYF
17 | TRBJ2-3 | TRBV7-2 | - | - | TGTGCCAGCACCCCATTTCGTCCTAGTTTATTTTCGGATACGCAGTATTTT | CASTPFRPSLFSDTQYF
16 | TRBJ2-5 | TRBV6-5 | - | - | TGTGCCAGCACTCTCACGGGGGTTGATCGGCAAGAGACCCAGTACTTC | CASTLTGVDRQETQYF
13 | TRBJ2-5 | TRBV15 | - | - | TGTGCCACCAGCATGGGGGCAGGAGAGACCCAGTACTTC | CATSMGAGETQYF
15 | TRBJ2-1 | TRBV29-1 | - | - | TGCAGCGTCGGCCTTGGCGGCAGAATATACAATGAGCAGTTCTTC | CSVGLGGRIYNEQFF
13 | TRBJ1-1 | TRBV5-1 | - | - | TGCGCCAGCAGCTTGGACAGCGAGACTGAAGCTTTCTTT | CASSLDSETEAFF
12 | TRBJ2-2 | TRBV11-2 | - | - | TGTGCCAGCAGCTTAGCTGGCCGGGAGCTGTTTTTT | CASSLAGRELFF
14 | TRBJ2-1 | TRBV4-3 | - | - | TGCGCCAGCAGCCGACAGGGAGGGATGAATGAGCAGTTCTTC | CASSRQGGMNEQFF
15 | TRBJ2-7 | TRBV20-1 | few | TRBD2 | TGCAGTGCTAGCGGCCTAGCGGAGTCCTACAATGAGCAGTACTTC | CSASGLAESYNEQYF
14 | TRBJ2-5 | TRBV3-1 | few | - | TGTGCCAGCAGCCAAGAAGTAGTAAGGGAGACCCAGTACTTC | CASSQEVVRETQYF
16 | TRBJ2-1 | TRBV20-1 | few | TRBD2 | TGCAGTGCTAGAGACATACTAGCGGGGGCGTACAATGAGCAGTTCTTC | CSARDILAGAYNEQFF
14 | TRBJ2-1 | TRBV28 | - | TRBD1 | TGTGCCAGCCCACCGACAGGGGGCTACGGTGAGCAGTTCTTC | CASPPTGGYGEQFF